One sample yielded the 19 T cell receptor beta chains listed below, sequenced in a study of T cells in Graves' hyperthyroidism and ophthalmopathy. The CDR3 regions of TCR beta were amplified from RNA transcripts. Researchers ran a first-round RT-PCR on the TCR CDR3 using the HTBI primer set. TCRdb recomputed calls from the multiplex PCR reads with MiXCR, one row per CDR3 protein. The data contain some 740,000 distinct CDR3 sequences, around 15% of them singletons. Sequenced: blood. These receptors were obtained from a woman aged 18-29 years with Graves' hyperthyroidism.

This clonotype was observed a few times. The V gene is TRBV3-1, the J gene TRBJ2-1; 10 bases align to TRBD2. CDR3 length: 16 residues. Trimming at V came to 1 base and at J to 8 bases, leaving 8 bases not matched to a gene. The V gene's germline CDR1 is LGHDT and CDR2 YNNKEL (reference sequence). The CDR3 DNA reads TGTGCCAGCAGCCAAGTCTCTAGCGGGAGAAACTATGAGCAGTTCTTC. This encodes CASSQVSSGRNYEQFF.

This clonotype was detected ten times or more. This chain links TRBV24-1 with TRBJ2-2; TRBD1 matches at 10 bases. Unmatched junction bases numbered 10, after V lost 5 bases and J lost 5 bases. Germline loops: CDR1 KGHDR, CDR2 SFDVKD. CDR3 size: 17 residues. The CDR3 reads CATSVLTGGAGTGELFF. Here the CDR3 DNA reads TGTGCCACCAGTGTATTGACAGGGGGCGCGGGGACCGGGGAGCTGTTTTTT.

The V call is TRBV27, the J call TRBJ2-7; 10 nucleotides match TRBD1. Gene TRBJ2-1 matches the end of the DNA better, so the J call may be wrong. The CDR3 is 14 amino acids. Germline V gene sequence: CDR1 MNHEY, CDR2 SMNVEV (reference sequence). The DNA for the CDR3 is TGTGCCAGCAGTACCGGGACAGGGGCCTACGAGCAGTTCTTC. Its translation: CASSTGTGAYEQFF.

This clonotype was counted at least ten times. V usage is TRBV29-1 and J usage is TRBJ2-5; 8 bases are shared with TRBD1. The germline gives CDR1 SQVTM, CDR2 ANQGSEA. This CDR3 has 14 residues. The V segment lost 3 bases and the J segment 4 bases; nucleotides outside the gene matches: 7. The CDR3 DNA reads TGCAGCGTTGACCAGGGGGCTTTAGTAGAGACCCAGTACTTC. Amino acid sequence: CSVDQGALVETQYF. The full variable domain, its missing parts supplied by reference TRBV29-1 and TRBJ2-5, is SAVISQKPSRDICQRGTSLTIQCQVDSQVTMMFWYRQQPGQSLTLIATANQGSEATYESGFVIDKFPISRPNLTFSTLTVSNMSPEDSSIYLCSVDQGALVETQYFGPGTRLLVL.

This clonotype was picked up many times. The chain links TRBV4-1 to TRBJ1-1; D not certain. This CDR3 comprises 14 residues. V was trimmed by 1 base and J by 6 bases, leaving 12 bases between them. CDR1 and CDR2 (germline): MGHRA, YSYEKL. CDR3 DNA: TGCGCCAGCAGCCAAGTCTCGGGGAGGGCTGAAGCTTTCTTT. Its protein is CASSQVSGRAEAFF.

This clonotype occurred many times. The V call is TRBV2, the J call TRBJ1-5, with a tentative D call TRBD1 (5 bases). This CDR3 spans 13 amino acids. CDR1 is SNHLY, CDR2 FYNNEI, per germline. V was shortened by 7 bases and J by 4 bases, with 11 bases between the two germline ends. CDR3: CASMLDRNQPQHF. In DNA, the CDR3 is TGTGCCAGCATGCTCGACAGAAATCAGCCCCAGCATTTT.

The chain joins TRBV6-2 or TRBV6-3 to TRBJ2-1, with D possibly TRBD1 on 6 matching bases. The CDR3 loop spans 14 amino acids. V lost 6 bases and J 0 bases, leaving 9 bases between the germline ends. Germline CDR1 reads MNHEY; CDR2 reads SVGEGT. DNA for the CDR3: TGTGCCAGCAGCCCAGGGGTCTCCTACAATGAGCAGTTCTTC. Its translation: CASSPGVSYNEQFF.

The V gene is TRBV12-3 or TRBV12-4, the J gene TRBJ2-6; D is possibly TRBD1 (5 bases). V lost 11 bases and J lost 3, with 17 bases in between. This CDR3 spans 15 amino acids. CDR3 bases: TGTGCCTGTTTAGATTGGGGCGATGGGGCCAACGTCCTGACTTTC. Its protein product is CACLDWGDGANVLTF.

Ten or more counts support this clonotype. CDR3: CSARDPRVSGEKLFF. As DNA, the CDR3 is TGCAGTGCTAGAGATCCACGAGTTTCAGGAGAAAAACTGTTTTTT. The rearrangement joins TRBV20-1 to TRBJ1-4; no definite D call. Germline-derived CDR1 and CDR2 are DFQATT and SNEGSKA (reference sequence). This CDR3 region has 15 residues. Deletions cut 0 bases from V and 8 bases from J, with 16 bases between.

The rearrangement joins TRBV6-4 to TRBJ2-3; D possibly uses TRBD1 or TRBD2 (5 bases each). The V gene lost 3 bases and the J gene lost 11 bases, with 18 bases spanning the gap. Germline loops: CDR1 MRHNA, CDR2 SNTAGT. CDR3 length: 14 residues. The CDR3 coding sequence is TGTGCCAGCAGTGAAGCAGAGAGAGGGGATCAGCAGTATTTT. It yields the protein CASSEAERGDQQYF.

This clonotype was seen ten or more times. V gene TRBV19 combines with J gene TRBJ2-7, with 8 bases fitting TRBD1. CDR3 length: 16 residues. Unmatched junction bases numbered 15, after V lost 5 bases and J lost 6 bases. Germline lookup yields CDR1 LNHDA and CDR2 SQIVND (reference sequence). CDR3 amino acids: CASSPKSTGVSIEQYF. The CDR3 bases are TGTGCCAGTAGTCCTAAATCGACAGGGGTGAGCATCGAGCAGTACTTC.

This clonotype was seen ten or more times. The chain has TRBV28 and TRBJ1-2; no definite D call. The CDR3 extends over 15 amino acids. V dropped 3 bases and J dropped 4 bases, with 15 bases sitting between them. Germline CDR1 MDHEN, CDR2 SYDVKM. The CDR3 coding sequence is TGTGCCAGCAGTTTGGAGGTCATAGTCTCCTATGGCTACACCTTC. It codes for CASSLEVIVSYGYTF.

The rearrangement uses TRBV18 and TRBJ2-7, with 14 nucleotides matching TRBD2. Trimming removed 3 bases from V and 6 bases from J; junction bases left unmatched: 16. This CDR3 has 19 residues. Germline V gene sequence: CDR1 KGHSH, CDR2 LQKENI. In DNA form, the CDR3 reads TGTGCCAGCTCACCCTCTCGGGGACTAGCGGGAGCCCAGGCTCCCGAGCAGTACTTC. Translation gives CASSPSRGLAGAQAPEQYF.

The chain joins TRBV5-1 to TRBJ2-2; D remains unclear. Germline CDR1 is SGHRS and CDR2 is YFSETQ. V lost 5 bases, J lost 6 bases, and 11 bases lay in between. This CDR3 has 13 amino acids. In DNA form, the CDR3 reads TGCGCCAGCAGTTCCACGGACGCCGGGGAGCTGTTTTTT. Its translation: CASSSTDAGELFF.

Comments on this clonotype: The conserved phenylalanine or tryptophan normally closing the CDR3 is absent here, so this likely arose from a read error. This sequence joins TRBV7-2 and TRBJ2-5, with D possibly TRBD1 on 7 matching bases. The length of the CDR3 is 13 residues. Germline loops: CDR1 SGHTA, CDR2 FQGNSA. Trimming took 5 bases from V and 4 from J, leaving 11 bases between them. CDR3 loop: CASSPQGGETQYL. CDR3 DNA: TGTGCCAGCAGCCCCCAGGGGGGAGAGACCCAGTACTTG.

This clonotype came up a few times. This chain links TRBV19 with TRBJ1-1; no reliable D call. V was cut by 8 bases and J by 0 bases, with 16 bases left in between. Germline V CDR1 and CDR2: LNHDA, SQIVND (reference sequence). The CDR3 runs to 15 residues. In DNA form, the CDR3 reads TGTGCCAGTGGTTCGAGGGTTGGAATGAACACTGAAGCTTTCTTT. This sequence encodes CASGSRVGMNTEAFF.

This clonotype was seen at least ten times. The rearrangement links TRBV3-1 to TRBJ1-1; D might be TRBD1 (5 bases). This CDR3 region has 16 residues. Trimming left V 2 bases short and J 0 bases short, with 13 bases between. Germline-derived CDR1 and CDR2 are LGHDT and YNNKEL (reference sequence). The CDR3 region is CASSQSDTLMNTEAFF. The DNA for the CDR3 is TGTGCCAGCAGCCAATCGGACACGCTAATGAACACTGAAGCTTTCTTT. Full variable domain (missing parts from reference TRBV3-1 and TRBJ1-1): DTAVSQTPKYLVTQMGNDKSIKCEQNLGHDTMYWYKQDSKKFLKIMFSYNNKELIINETVPNRFSPKSPDKAHLNLHINSLELGDSAVYFCASSQSDTLMNTEAFFGQGTRLTVV.

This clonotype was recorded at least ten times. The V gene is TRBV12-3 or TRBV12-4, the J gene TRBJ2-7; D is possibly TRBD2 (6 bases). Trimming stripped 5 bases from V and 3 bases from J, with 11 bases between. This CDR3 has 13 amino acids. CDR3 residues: CASSKGLFYEQYF. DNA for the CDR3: TGTGCCAGCAGTAAGGGACTGTTCTACGAGCAGTACTTC.

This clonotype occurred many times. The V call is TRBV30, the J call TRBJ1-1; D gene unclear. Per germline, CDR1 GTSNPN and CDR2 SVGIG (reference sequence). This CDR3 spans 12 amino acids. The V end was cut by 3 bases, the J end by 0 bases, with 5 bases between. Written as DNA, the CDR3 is TGTGCCTGGAGGCAGTTGAACACTGAAGCTTTCTTT. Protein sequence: CAWRQLNTEAFF.